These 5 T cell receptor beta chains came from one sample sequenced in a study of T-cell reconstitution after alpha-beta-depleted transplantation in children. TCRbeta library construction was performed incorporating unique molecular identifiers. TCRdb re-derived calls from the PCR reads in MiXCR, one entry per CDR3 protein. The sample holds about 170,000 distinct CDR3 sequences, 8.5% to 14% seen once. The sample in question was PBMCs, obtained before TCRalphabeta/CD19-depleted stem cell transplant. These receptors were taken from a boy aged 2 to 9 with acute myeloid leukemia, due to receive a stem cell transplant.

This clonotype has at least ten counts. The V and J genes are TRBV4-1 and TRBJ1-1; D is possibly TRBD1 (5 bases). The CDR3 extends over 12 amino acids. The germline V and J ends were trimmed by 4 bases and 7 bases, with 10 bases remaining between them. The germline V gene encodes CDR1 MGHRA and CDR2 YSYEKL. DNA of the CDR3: TGCGCCAGCAGCCTAGGGGAGAATGAAGCTTTCTTT. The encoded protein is CASSLGENEAFF.

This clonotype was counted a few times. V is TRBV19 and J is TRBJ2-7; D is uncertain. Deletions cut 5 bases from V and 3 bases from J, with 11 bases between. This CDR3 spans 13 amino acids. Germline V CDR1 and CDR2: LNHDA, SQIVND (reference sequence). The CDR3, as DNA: TGTGCCAGTAGTTCGGCAGGTCTCTACGAGCAGTACTTC. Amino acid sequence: CASSSAGLYEQYF. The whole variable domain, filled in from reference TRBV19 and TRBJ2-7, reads DGGITQSPKYLFRKEGQNVTLSCEQNLNHDAMYWYRQDPGQGLRLIYYSQIVNDFQKGDIAEGYSVSREKKESFPLTVTSAQKNPTAFYLCASSSAGLYEQYFGPGTRLTVT.

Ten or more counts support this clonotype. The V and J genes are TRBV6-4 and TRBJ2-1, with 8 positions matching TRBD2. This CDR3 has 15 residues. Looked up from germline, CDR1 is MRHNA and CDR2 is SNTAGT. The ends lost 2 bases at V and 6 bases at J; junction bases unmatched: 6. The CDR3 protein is CASSDLPGTSNEQFF. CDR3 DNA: TGTGCCAGCAGTGACCTACCGGGGACTAGCAATGAGCAGTTCTTC.

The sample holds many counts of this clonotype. The CDR3 loop is CSARVQFEKLFF. The CDR3 nucleotides are TGCAGTGCTAGAGTGCAGTTTGAAAAACTGTTTTTT. The J gene is TRBJ1-4, the V gene TRBV20-1; D uncertain. Germline lookup yields CDR1 DFQATT and CDR2 SNEGSKA (reference sequence). With 1 base removed from V and 7 bases from J, the gap between germline ends came to 7 bases. CDR3 length: 12 amino acids.

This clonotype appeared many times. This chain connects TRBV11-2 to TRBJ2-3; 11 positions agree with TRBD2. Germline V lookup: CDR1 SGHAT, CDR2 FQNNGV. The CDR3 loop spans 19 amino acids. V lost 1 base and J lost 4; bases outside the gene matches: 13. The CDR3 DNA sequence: TGTGCCAGCAGCTTAGGACTAGCGGGATTCCCACTGGTAGCAGATACGCAGTATTTT. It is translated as CASSLGLAGFPLVADTQYF.